This entry describes one T cell receptor beta chain. The antigen is undetermined. Approximately 2 micrograms of genomic DNA came from cryopreserved PBMCs for TCR beta libraries. TCRdb keeps only in-frame clones here, not all; method: immunoSEQ multiplex PCR. In the table there are about 130,000 clones, about 78% of which are singletons. This specimen comes from a study of cytotoxic CD8 clonotypes in ibrutinib-treated CLL. Looking at the study overall: Sequenced samples delivered averages of 255,043 productive templates and 87,000 or so productive rearrangements.

General study results and limits: Clonality was elevated at ibrutinib response and had returned toward baseline at progression. For progressing versus sustained-remission patients, sampling times were not the same.

This CDR3 is 16 amino acids long. Germline values: CDR1 LGHNA, CDR2 YNFKEQ. Trimming cost V 4 bases and J 1 base; bases outside gene matches: 5. The clonotype was recovered from a human donor with chronic lymphocytic leukemia. Specimen: PBMCs, collected after 24 months of ibrutinib treatment. The chain recombines TRBV4-2 with TRBJ2-3; 10 bases are shared with TRBD2. This CDR3 reads CASSPPLAGGTDTQYF. The CDR3 bases are TGTGCCAGCAGCCCGCCCCTAGCGGGAGGCACAGATACGCAGTATTTT.